This T cell receptor beta chain was profiled in a study of T cell responses to AZD1222 COVID-19 vaccine. The CDR3 extends over 17 amino acids. Trimming cost V 4 bases and J 0 bases; bases outside gene matches: 5. Germline V lookup: CDR1 SGHKS, CDR2 YYEKEE (reference sequence). This table comes from immunoSEQ multiplex PCR, and its TCRdb copy is limited to in-frame clones, with some not included. The table shows 150,000 to 200,000 clones, with approximately 91% occurring only once. This chain connects TRBV5-5 to TRBJ1-5, with TRBD1 matching over 12 bases. This specimen was peripheral blood, taken on day 0 of AZD1222 vaccination. The TCR was taken from an adult in good health. In DNA, the CDR3 is TGTGCCAGCAGCCCTGGGACAGGGGGCGATAGCAATCAGCCCCAGCATTTT. Translating gives CASSPGTGGDSNQPQHF.